A single sample is the source of the 7 T cell receptor beta chains below, sequenced in a study of control samples from healthy donors and cancer patients. Assay: immunoSEQ multiplex PCR; the TCRdb copy retains only in-frame clones and omits some. The sample carries about 79,000 clones, roughly 93% recorded once. Sequenced sample: PBMCs. The receptors were sampled from a woman between 40 and 50 years old with lung cancer.

This rearrangement joins TRBV16 to TRBJ1-5; 11 bases align to TRBD1. The CDR3 loop spans 15 amino acids. Per the germline V gene, CDR1 is KGHSY and CDR2 is FQNENV. Germline trimming cut 4 bases from V and 4 bases from J; bases unmatched to any gene: 3. The CDR3, as DNA: TGTGCCAGCAGCCGGACAGGGGGCCCTAATCAGCCCCAGCATTTT. Its protein is CASSRTGGPNQPQHF. The full variable domain, rest sourced from reference TRBV16 and TRBJ1-5, is GEEVAQTPKHLVRGEGQKAKLYCAPIKGHSYVFWYQQVLKNEFKFLISFQNENVFDETGMPKERFSAKCLPNSPCSLEIQATKLEDSAVYFCASSRTGGPNQPQHFGDGTRLSIL.

This clone was seen only a few times. V and J are TRBV12-3 or TRBV12-4 and TRBJ1-2; D is perhaps TRBD1 (6 bases). This CDR3 spans 12 amino acids. Deletions cut 5 bases from V and 5 bases from J, with 9 bases between. The DNA of the CDR3 is TGTGCCAGCAGTCGGACAGATTATGGCTACACCTTC. Translating it yields CASSRTDYGYTF.

The CDR3 here is CATSDINRDNNEQFF. The DNA for the CDR3 is TGTGCCACCAGTGATATAAACCGGGACAACAATGAGCAGTTCTTC. V and J are TRBV24-1 and TRBJ2-1, with a tentative D call TRBD1 (6 bases). The germline V and J ends were trimmed by 3 bases and 5 bases, with 13 bases remaining between them. Germline CDR1 and CDR2: KGHDR and SFDVKD. CDR3 length: 15 amino acids.

The chain recombines TRBV14 with TRBJ2-5; the D call may be TRBD1 or TRBD2 (5 bases each). Trimming removed 3 bases from V and 2 bases from J, with 16 bases in between. This CDR3 has 16 residues. Germline V gene lookup returns CDR1 SGHDN and CDR2 FVKESK. In DNA form, the CDR3 reads TGTGCCAGCAGCCAGGCGGGCTGGGGCGGACAAGAGACCCAGTACTTC. Encoded protein: CASSQAGWGGQETQYF.

The V and J genes are TRBV12-5 and TRBJ1-2, with 8 bases matching TRBD1. The CDR3 contains 13 residues. The germline gives CDR1 LGHNT, CDR2 FRNRAP. After removal of 6 bases from V and 3 bases from J, the junction contained 3 bases not matched to a gene. CDR3 bases: TGTGCTAGTGGAACGACAGGGGACTATGGCTACACCTTC. Translated: CASGTTGDYGYTF. Based on the CDR3 plus reference TRBV12-5 and TRBJ1-2, the full variable domain is DARVTQTPRHKVTEMGQEVTMRCQPILGHNTVFWYRQTMMQGLELLAYFRNRAPLDDSGMPKDRFSAEMPDATLATLKIQPSEPRDSAVYFCASGTTGDYGYTFGSGTRLTVV.

The chain employs TRBV7-2 and TRBJ1-1; D remains unclear. The V and J ends lost 1 base and 6 bases respectively, with 15 bases between them. Germline CDR1 is SGHTA and CDR2 is FQGNSA. The CDR3 has 15 residues. CDR3 region: CASSLVSGLGAEAFF. DNA for the CDR3: TGTGCCAGCAGCTTAGTATCAGGTCTCGGAGCTGAAGCTTTCTTT.

The chain has TRBV12-3 or TRBV12-4 and TRBJ2-4; no clear D gene. There are 12 residues in the CDR3. Trimming cost V 6 bases and J 5 bases, with 8 bases left between them. The CDR3 protein is CASSPTENIQYF. The CDR3 DNA is TGTGCCAGCAGCCCCACCGAAAACATTCAGTACTTC.